This TCR beta chain emerged from a study of T cell responses to AZD1222 COVID-19 vaccine. Turning to the study itself: Pooling of second doses given at about 4 or about 12 weeks was done.

The study's findings and limits: Repertoire collection took place solely once the T cell response had peaked. Clonal diversity was possibly underestimated, and white British individuals and females predominated among donors.

The ends were cut back, 4 bases at V and 0 bases at J, with 11 bases in the middle. The V gene's germline CDR1 is SGHKS and CDR2 YYEKEE (reference sequence). This CDR3 is 15 amino acids long. This clone came up a few times. Its antigen is not known. Sequencing was performed with immunoSEQ multiplex PCR; in TCRdb, only in-frame clones are kept and a portion is missing. The data contain approximately 50,000 clones, roughly 80% of them seen just once; the ten biggest clones take up under 7.5%. The J gene is TRBJ1-3, the V gene TRBV5-5; possibly TRBD1 for D (5 bases). The material was peripheral blood, obtained on day 0 of AZD1222 vaccination. The origin of this receptor is an adult in good health. CDR3 DNA sequence: TGTGCCAGCAGCGCGACAGTCCTCTCTGGAAACACCATATATTTT. Residues: CASSATVLSGNTIYF. Together with reference TRBV5-5 and TRBJ1-3, the CDR3 gives the full variable domain: DAGVTQSPTHLIKTRGQQVTLRCSPISGHKSVSWYQQVLGQGPQFIFQYYEKEERGRGNFPDRFSARQFPNYSSELNVNALLLGDSALYLCASSATVLSGNTIYFGEGSWLTVV.